This TCR beta chain was observed in a study of blood T cell repertoires in COVID-19. Study information: From T cells, B-cell-depleted T cells, or PBMCs came the material, which was cDNA or gDNA.

Produced via immunoSEQ multiplex PCR; TCRdb's table is partial and in-frame only. The sample holds 30,000 to 35,000 clones, approximately 88% seen once. CDR1 MDHEN and CDR2 SYDVKM come from the germline V gene. Germline trimming cut 1 base from V and 1 base from J; bases unmatched to any gene: 7. The CDR3 consists of 16 residues. Material: peripheral blood. The sequence was collected from a man in his fifties or sixties with COVID-19, enrolled during active disease. V and J are TRBV28 and TRBJ2-7; 7 bases align to TRBD2. CDR3 in amino acids: CASSLSGGYQSYEQYF. Here the CDR3 DNA reads TGTGCCAGCAGTTTATCGGGAGGTTACCAATCCTACGAGCAGTACTTC.